The entry that follows covers one T cell receptor (beta chain) sequence. What it binds is not known. The CDR3 sequence is 16 residues long. The V and J ends lost 0 bases and 2 bases respectively, with 13 bases between them. Germline CDR1 reads MNHEY; CDR2 reads SVGAGI. TCRdb used MiXCR to reprocess the reads, holding one entry per CDR3 protein. The profile shows a few hundred thousand distinct CDR3 sequences, over 35% of them singletons. The source of the sample is a study of T cell repertoires in cytomegalovirus infection. General observations from the study: Ex vivo responses were dominated by HLA-C-restricted CMV-specific TCR beta clonotypes.

The chain combines TRBV6-5 with TRBJ2-5; D may correspond to TRBD1 or TRBD2 (5 bases each). The clonotype originates from a human donor in good health (CMV status not recorded). Some clones in this sample may be carry-over from other donors' samples. This sample comprised cultured PBMCs, obtained from culture after CMV antigen stimulation. Here the CDR3 reads CASSYSWQGPQETQYF. CDR3 coding DNA: TGTGCCAGCAGTTACTCTTGGCAGGGACCTCAAGAGACCCAGTACTTC.